The source of this TCR beta chain is a study of T-cell memory formation after mild COVID-19. This clonotype has a handful of counts. V shed 3 bases and J 8 bases; nucleotides not matched to a gene: 8. Germline lookup yields CDR1 MGHDK and CDR2 SYGVNS. CDR3 length equals 15 residues. Each CDR3 protein is one row after TCRdb ran MiXCR on the 5' RACE reads. The table records 350,000 to 500,000 distinct CDR3 sequences, 20% of them present only once. V usage is TRBV25-1 and J usage is TRBJ2-1, with 9 bases lining up with TRBD2. The sequencing sample was made of PBMCs or a T cell subset sorted from them (not recorded which). The source is an adult woman who had mild COVID-19 (a few samples of this study predate the infection). Cell type and time point are not known. CDR3 region: CASSDLLAGEDEQFF. CDR3 bases: TGTGCCAGCAGTGATCTTTTAGCGGGAGAAGATGAGCAGTTCTTC.